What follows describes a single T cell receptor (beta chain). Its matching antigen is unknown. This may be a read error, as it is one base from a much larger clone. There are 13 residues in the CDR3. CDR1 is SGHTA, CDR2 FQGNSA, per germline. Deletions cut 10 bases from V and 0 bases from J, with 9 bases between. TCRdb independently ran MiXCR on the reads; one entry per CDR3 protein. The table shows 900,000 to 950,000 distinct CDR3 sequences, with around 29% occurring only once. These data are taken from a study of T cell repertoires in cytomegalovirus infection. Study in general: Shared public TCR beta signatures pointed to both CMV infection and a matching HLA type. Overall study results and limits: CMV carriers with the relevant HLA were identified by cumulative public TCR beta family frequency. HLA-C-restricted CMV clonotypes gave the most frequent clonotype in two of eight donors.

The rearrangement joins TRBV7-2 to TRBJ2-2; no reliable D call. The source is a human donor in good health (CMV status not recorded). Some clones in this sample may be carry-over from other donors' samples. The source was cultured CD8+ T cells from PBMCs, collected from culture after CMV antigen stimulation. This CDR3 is CANIGPNTGELFF. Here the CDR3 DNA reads TGTGCCAATATCGGACCGAACACCGGGGAGCTGTTTTTT.